The present T cell receptor (beta chain) was sequenced within a study of CD8+CD57+ T cells in acquired aplastic anemia. Points from the study as a whole: Patients and controls were found to share fewer than 35 CD8+ CDR3 sequences.

Germline V gene sequence: CDR1 SGHTA, CDR2 FQGTGA. Deletions cut 2 bases from V and 6 bases from J, with 7 bases between. The CDR3 spans 12 residues. Profiling that covered TCR beta VDJ and CDR3 relied on genomic DNA as its template. TCRdb fed the reads into MiXCR, producing one record per CDR3 protein. The repertoire holds around 200,000 distinct CDR3 sequences, over 60% seen once, with roughly 29% in the top ten. About this clonotype: Its specificity is unknown.

What was sequenced was sorted CD4+, CD8+, or CD8+CD57+ T cells (not recorded which) from PBMCs. J is TRBJ1-2 and V is TRBV7-3; D unresolved. The TCR originated in a human donor in good health. The CDR3 loop is CASSLEGHGYTF. The CDR3 nucleotides read TGTGCCAGCAGCTTAGAGGGCCATGGCTACACCTTC.